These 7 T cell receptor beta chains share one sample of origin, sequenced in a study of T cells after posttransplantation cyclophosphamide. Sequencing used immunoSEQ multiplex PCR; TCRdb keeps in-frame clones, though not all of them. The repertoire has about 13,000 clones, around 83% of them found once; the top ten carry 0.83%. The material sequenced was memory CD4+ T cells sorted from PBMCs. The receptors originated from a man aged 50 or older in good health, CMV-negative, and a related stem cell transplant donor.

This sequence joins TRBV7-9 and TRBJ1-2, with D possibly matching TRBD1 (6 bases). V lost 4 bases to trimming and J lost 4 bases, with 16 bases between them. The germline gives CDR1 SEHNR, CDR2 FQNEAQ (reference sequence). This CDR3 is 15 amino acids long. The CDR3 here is CASSSQQGLGYGYTF. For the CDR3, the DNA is TGTGCCAGCAGCTCACAACAGGGCCTCGGCTATGGCTACACCTTC.

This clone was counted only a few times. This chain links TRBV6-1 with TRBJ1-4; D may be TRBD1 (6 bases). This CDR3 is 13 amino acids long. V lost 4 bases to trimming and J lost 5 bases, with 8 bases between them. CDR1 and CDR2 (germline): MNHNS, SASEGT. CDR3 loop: CASSVQGNEKLFF. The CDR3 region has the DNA TGTGCCAGCAGTGTTCAGGGGAATGAAAAACTGTTTTTT.

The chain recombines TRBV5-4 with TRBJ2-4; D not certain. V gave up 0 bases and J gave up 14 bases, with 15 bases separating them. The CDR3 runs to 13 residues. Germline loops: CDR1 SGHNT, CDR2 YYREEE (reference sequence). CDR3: CASSLEPAGIKYF. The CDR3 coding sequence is TGTGCCAGCAGCTTGGAACCAGCAGGAATTAAGTACTTC.

CDR3 residues: CASSLEGLATDTQYF. The CDR3 DNA sequence: TGTGCCAGCAGCTTGGAGGGGCTAGCGACAGATACGCAGTATTTT. The rearrangement uses TRBV5-6 and TRBJ2-3, with D possibly TRBD2 on 6 matching bases. CDR3 length equals 15 residues. From germline, CDR1 is SGHDT and CDR2 YYEEEE. Trimming shortened V by 0 bases and J by 3 bases, and 11 bases separated the two germline ends.

The CDR3 region has the DNA TGTGCCAGCAGCCGTTCCCCGGGAAGCGCCACTGAAGCTTTCTTT. Its translation: CASSRSPGSATEAFF. V and J are TRBV7-3 and TRBJ1-1; D unclear. The germline gives CDR1 SGHTA, CDR2 FQGTGA. The CDR3 has 15 residues. V was clipped by 5 bases and J by 4 bases, with 17 bases between them.

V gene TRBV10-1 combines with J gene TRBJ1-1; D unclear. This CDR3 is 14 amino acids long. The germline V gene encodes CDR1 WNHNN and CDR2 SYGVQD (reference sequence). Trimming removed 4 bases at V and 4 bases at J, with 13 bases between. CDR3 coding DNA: TGCGCCAGCAGTGTGGCCAGGAGGGTCACTGAAGCTTTCTTT. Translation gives CASSVARRVTEAFF.

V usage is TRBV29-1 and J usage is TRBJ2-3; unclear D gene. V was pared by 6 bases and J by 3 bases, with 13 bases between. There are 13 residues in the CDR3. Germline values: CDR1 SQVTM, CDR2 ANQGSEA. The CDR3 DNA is TGCAGCGTGAGGTTTGCCCAGACAGATACGCAGTATTTT. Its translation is CSVRFAQTDTQYF.